The clone carrying this TCR beta chain was counted only a few times. Antigen: not known. In germline, CDR1 is SNHLY, CDR2 FYNNEI. The CDR3 contains 15 residues. Trimming took off 7 bases at V and 1 base at J, with 16 bases between the two ends. This sample was taken from a study of Graves' ophthalmopathy and Graves' hyperthyroidism. Findings and limits, study-wide: Between ophthalmopathy and stable hyperthyroidism, a 13-signature model drew a separation with around 90% sensitivity and around 80% specificity. The study's model predicted ophthalmopathy progression at 70.59% sensitivity and 72% to 85% specificity.

The study amplified TCR beta CDR3 regions using RNA transcripts. Amplification began with first-round RT-PCR using HTBI primers, then second-round multiplex PCR was performed. One entry per CDR3 protein, called by TCRdb with MiXCR from the multiplex PCR reads. Among hundreds of thousands of distinct CDR3 sequences listed, more than 20% were seen once. Clinical symptoms and serum thyroxine were used for diagnosis; TRAb, thyroid ultrasound and orbital computed tomography were also relied on. The chain combines TRBV2 with TRBJ2-5, with D maybe TRBD2 (6 bases). The source of this sequence is a woman in her late teens or twenties with stable Graves' hyperthyroidism. Sequencing was carried out using peripheral blood. As DNA, the CDR3 is TGTGCCAGCACCCGGTGGTGGGACTTCCAAGAGACCCAGTACTTC. This gives the protein CASTRWWDFQETQYF.